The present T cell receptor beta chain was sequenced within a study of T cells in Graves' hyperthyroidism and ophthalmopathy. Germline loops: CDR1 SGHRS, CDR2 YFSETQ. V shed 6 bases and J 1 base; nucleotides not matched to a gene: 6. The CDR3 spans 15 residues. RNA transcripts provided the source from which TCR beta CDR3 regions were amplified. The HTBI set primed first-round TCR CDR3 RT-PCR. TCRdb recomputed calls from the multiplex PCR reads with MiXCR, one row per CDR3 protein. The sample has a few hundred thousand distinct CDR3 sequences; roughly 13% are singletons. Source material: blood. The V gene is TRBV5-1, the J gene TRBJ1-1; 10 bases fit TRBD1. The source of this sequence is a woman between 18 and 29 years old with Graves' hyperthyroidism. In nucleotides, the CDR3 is TGCGCCAGCACCCGGACAGGGGGGCCGAACACTGAAGCTTTCTTT. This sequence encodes CASTRTGGPNTEAFF.